The T cell receptor (beta chain) described here comes from a study of STAT5B mutations in CD4+ large granular lymphocyte leukemia. Profiling relied on immunoSEQ multiplex PCR, and the TCRdb table lists in-frame clones only, not all of them. The sample contains approximately 40,000 clones, approximately 84% of which appear only once. With V trimmed by 0 bases and J by 2 bases, 1 base remained unmatched. CDR3 length: 16 residues. Germline V gives CDR1 MGHRA, CDR2 YSYEKL. The TCR comes from a human donor in good health. Sequencing used CD4+ T cells from blood buffy coats. The chain joins TRBV4-1 to TRBJ2-6; 7 bases fit TRBD1. CDR3 loop: CASSQETGAGANVLTF. CDR3 nucleotide sequence: TGCGCCAGCAGCCAAGAAACAGGGGCTGGGGCCAACGTCCTGACTTTC.